In its sample, the clone carrying this T cell receptor (beta chain) was seen once. These data are taken from a study of T cell changes during pregnancy in multiple sclerosis. Assay: immunoSEQ multiplex PCR; the TCRdb copy retains only in-frame clones and omits some. The sample has tens of thousands of clones, 75% to 90% seen once; the top ten hold about 11%. The receptor comes from a female donor with multiple sclerosis, enrolled in a pregnancy study. The sample in question was CD8+ T cells from peripheral blood mononuclear cells, obtained in the third trimester of pregnancy.

In DNA form, the CDR3 reads TGTGCCAGCAGCTCATTCGGGCTAGCGGGGGGTAACACCGGGGAGCTGTTTTTT. Translating it yields CASSSFGLAGGNTGELFF. This chain links TRBV11-2 with TRBJ2-2; 11 bases fit TRBD2. Germline CDR1 is SGHAT and CDR2 is FQNNGV. The junction had 9 bases not matched to a gene; V was cut back by 4 bases and J by 2 bases. CDR3 size: 18 residues.